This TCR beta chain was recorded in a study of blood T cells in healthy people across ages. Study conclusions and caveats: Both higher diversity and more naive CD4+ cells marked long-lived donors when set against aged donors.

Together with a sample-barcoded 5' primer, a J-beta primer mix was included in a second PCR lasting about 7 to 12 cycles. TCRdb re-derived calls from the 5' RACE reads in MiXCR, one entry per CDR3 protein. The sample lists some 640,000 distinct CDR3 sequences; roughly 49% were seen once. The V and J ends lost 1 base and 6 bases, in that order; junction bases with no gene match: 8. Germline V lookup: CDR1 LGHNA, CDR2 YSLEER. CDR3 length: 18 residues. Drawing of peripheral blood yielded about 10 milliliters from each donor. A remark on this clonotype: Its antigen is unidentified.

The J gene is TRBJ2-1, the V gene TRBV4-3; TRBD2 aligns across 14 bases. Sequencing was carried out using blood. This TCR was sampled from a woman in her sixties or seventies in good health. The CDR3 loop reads CASSQGLAGGPALNEQFF. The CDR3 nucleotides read TGCGCCAGCAGCCAAGGACTAGCGGGAGGGCCCGCTCTCAATGAGCAGTTCTTC.